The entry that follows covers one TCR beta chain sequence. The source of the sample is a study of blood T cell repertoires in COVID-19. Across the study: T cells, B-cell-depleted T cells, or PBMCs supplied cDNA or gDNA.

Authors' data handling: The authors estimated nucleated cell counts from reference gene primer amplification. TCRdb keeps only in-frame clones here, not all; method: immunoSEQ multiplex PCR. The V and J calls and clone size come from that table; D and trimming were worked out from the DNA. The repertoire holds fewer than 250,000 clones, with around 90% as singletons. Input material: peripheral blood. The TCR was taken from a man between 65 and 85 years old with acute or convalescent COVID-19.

CDR3 sequence: CASSIRGQGTGANVLTF. CDR3 bases: TGTGCCAGTAGTATTAGAGGACAGGGGACTGGGGCCAACGTCCTGACTTTC. The chain joins TRBV19 to TRBJ2-6; 9 bases are a match to TRBD1. The CDR3 extends over 17 amino acids. V dropped 3 bases and J dropped 2; count of bases not matched to a gene: 5. In germline, CDR1 is LNHDA, CDR2 SQIVND (reference sequence).